This TCR beta chain was documented in a study of blood T cell repertoires in COVID-19. Study in general: Donors in the United States, Italy and Spain gave samples during acute or convalescent COVID-19. Sources were T cells, B-cell-depleted T cells, or PBMCs; the material itself was cDNA or gDNA.

The protocol was immunoSEQ multiplex PCR, while the TCRdb copy is restricted to in-frame clones and leaves out a portion. Found here are 35,000 to 45,000 clones, just over 90% of them singletons; the top ten hold 0.3% to 0.4%. The CDR3 spans 14 residues. Trimming took 5 bases from V and 1 from J; bases not matched to a gene: 3. CDR1 is SGHTA, CDR2 FQGTGA, per germline. Patients at the Seattle site were enrolled during active infection and followed longitudinally. This receptor was obtained from a man aged 50-60 years with COVID-19, enrolled during active disease. The V call is TRBV7-3, the J call TRBJ1-1, with 8 bases matching TRBD1. The sequenced sample consisted of peripheral blood. CDR3 residues: CASSPQGENTEAFF. The CDR3 DNA is TGTGCCAGCAGCCCACAGGGGGAGAACACTGAAGCTTTCTTT.